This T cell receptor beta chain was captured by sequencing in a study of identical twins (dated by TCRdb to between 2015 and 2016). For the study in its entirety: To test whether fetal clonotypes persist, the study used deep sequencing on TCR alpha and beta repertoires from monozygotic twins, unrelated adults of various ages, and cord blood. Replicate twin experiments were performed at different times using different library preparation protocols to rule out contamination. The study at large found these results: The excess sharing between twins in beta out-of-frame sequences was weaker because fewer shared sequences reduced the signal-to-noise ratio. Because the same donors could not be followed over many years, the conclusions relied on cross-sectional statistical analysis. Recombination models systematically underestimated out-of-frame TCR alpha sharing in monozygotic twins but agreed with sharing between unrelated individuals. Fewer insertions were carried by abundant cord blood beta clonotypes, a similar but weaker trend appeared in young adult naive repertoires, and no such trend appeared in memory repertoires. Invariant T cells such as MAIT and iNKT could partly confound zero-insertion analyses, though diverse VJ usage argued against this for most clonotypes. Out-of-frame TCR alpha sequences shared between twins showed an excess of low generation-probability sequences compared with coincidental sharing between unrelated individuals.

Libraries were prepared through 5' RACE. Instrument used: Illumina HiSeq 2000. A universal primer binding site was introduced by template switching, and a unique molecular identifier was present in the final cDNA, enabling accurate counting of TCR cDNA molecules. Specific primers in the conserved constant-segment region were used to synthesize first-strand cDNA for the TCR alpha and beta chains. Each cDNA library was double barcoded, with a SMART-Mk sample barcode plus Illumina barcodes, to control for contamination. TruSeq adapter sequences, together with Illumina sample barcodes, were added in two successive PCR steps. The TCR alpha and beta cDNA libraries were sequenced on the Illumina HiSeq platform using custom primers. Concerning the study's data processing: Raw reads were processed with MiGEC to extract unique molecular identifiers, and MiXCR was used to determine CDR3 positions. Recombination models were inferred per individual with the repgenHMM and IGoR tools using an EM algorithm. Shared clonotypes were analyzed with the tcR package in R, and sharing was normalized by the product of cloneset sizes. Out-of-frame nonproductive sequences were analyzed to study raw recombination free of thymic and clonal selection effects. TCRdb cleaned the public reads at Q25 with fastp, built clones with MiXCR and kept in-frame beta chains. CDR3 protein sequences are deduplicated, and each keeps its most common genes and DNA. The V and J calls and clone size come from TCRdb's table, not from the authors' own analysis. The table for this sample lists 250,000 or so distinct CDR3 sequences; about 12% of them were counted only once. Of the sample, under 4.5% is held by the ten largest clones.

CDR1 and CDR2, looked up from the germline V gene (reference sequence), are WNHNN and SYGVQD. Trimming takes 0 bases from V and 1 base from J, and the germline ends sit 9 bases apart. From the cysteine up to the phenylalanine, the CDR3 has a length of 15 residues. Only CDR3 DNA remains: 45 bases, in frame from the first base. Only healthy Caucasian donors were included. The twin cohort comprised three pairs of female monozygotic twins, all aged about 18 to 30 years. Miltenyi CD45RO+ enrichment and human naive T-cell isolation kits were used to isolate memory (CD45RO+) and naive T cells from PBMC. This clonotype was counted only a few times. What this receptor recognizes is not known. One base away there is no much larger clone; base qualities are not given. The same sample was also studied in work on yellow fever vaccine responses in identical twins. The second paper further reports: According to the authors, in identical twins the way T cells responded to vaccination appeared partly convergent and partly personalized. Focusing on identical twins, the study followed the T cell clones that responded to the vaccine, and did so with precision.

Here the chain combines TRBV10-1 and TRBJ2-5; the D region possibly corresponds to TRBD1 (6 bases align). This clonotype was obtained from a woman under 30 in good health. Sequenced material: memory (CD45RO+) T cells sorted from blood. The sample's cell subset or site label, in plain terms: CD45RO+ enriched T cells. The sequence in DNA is TGCGCCAGCAGTGAGTCGGGGACAAGCCAAGAGACCCAGTACTTC. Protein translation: CASSESGTSQETQYF.